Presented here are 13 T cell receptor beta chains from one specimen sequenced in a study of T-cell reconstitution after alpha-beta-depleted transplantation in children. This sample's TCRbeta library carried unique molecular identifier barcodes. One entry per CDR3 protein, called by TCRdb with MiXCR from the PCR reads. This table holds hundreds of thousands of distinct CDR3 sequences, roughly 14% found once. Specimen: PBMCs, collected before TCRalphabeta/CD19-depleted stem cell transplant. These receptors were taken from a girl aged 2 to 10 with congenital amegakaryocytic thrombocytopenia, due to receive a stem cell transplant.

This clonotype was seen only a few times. CDR3 sequence (DNA): TGCAGCCAGCTGATTAGGTGTCACAATGAGCAGTTCTTC. Translation: CSQLIRCHNEQFF. The rearrangement uses TRBV29-1 and TRBJ2-1, with D uncertain. The CDR3 runs to 13 residues. V was shortened by 8 bases and J by 5 bases, with 16 bases between the two germline ends. Germline V gene sequence: CDR1 SQVTM, CDR2 ANQGSEA.

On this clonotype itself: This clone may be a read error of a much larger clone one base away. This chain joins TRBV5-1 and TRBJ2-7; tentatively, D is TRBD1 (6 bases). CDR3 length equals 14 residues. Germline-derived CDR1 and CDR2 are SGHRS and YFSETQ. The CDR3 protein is CASSLGQAAYEQDF. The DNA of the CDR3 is TGCGCCAGCAGCTTGGGACAGGCTGCCTACGAGCAGGACTTC. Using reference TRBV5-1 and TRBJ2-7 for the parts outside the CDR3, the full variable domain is KAGVTQTPRYLIKTRGQQVTLSCSPISGHRSVSWYQQTPGQGLQFLFEYFSETQRNKGNFPGRFSGRQFSNSRSEMNVSTLELGDSALYLCASSLGQAAYEQDFGPGTRLTVT.

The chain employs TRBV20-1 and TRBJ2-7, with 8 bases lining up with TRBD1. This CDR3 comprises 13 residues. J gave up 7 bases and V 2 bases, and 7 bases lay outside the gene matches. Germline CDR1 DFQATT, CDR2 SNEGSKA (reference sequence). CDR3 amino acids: CSARQGALDEQYF. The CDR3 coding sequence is TGCAGTGCTAGACAGGGGGCGCTGGATGAGCAGTACTTC.

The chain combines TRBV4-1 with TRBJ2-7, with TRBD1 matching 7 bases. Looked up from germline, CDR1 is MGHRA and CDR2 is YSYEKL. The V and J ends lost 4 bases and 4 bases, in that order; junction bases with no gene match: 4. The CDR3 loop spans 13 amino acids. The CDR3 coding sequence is TGCGCCAGCAGCCCCCCACAGGGGTACGAGCAGTACTTC. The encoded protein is CASSPPQGYEQYF.

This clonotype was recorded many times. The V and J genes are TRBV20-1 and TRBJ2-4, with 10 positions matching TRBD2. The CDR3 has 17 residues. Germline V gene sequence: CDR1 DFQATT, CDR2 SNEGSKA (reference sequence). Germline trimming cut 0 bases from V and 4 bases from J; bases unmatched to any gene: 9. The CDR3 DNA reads TGCAGTGCTAGAGATCGTCTACTAGCGGGACAAAAAAACATTCAGTACTTC. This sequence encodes CSARDRLLAGQKNIQYF.

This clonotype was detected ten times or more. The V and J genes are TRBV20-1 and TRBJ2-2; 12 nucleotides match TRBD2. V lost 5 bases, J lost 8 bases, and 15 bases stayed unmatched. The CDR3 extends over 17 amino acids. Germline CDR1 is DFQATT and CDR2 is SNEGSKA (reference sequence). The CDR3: CSAEAPGLAGGLGELFF. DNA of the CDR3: TGCAGTGCTGAAGCCCCGGGACTAGCGGGCGGTTTGGGGGAGCTGTTTTTT.

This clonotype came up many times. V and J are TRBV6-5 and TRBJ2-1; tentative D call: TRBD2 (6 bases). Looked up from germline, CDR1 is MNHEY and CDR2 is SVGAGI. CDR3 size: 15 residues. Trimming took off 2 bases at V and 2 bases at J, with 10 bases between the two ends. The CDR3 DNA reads TGTGCCAGCAGTTACGCGGGGCTGACCTACAATGAGCAGTTCTTC. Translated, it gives CASSYAGLTYNEQFF.

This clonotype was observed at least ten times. CDR3 DNA sequence: TGTGCCAGCAGCGTCGACATCACAAACACTGAAGCTTTCTTT. Translation: CASSVDITNTEAFF. The rearrangement links TRBV5-5 to TRBJ1-1; D gene uncertain. The V gene's germline CDR1 is SGHKS and CDR2 YYEKEE (reference sequence). V was trimmed by 4 bases and J by 2 bases, leaving 12 bases between them. This CDR3 is 14 amino acids long.

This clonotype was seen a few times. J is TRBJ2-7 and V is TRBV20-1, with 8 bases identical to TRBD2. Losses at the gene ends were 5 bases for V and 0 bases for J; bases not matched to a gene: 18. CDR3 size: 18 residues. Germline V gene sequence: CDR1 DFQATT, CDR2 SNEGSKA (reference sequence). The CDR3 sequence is CSASPTRLAGLSSYEQYF. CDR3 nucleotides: TGCAGTGCTTCGCCGACTCGGCTAGCGGGCCTTAGCTCCTACGAGCAGTACTTC.

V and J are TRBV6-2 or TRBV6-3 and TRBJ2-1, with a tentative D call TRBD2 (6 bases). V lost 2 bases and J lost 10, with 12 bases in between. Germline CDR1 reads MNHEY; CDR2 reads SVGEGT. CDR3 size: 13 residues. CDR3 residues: CASSYAKRGEQFF. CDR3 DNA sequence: TGTGCCAGCAGTTACGCGAAACGGGGGGAGCAGTTCTTC.

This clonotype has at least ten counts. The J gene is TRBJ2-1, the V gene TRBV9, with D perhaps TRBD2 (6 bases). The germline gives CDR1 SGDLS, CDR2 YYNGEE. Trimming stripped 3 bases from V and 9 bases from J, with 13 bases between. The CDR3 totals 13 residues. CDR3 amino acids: CASSANPSVEQFF. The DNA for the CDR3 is TGTGCCAGCAGCGCCAATCCTAGCGTTGAGCAGTTCTTC.

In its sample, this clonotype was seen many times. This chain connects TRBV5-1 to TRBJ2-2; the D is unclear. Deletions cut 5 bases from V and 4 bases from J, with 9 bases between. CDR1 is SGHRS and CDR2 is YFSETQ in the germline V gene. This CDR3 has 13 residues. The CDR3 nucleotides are TGCGCCAGCAGGGGAAGAGGCACCGGGGAGCTGTTTTTT. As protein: CASRGRGTGELFF. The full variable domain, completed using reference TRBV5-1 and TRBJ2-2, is KAGVTQTPRYLIKTRGQQVTLSCSPISGHRSVSWYQQTPGQGLQFLFEYFSETQRNKGNFPGRFSGRQFSNSRSEMNVSTLELGDSALYLCASRGRGTGELFFGEGSRLTVL.

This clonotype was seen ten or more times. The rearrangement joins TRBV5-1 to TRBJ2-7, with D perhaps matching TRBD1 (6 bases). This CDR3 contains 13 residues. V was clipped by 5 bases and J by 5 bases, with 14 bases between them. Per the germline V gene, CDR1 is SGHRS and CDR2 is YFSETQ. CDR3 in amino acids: CASRSTGFHEQYF. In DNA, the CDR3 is TGCGCCAGCAGGTCTACAGGGTTTCACGAGCAGTACTTC.